This is a list of T cell receptor beta chains from one sample in a study of T-cell memory formation after mild COVID-19. TCRdb independently ran MiXCR on the 5' RACE reads; one entry per CDR3 protein. The table shows roughly 370,000 distinct CDR3 sequences, with around a sixth occurring only once. Sample: PBMCs or a T cell subset sorted from them (not recorded which). The source of these receptors is a man aged 18 to 29 who had mild COVID-19 (a few samples of this study predate the infection). Cell type and time point are not known. CDR3s include the opening cysteine and the closing phenylalanine or tryptophan. The D gene is left open where the match is weak. Part of the rows lack a size; the others show once, few, many or a class for expanded clones.

j_call: TRBJ2-3
clone_size: -
d_call: -
v_call: TRBV14
cdr3_nt: TGTGCCAGCAGCCGAGTCGGGGGCACAGATACGCAGTATTTT
cdr3_aa: CASSRVGGTDTQYF

j_call: TRBJ1-6
clone_size: many
d_call: -
v_call: TRBV6-5
cdr3_nt: TGTGCCAGCAGTTTTGCGGGCCCCGGGACAAAGAGCTCCTATAATTCACCCCTCCACTTT
cdr3_aa: CASSFAGPGTKSSYNSPLHF

j_call: TRBJ2-3
clone_size: few
d_call: -
v_call: TRBV2
cdr3_nt: TGTGCCAGCAGTGAAGGGGTTGTTGCTCCAGATACGCAGTATTTT
cdr3_aa: CASSEGVVAPDTQYF

j_call: TRBJ1-6
clone_size: -
d_call: TRBD1
v_call: TRBV7-9
cdr3_nt: TGTGCCAGCAGCGAAATACAGGGGGTCTTCCCTAATTCACCCCTCCACTTT
cdr3_aa: CASSEIQGVFPNSPLHF

j_call: TRBJ2-2
clone_size: -
d_call: -
v_call: TRBV27
cdr3_nt: TGTGCCAGCAGTTGGGACTTTCGGAACACCGGGGAGCTGTTTTTT
cdr3_aa: CASSWDFRNTGELFF

j_call: TRBJ1-1
clone_size: -
d_call: -
v_call: TRBV10-3
cdr3_nt: TGTGCCATCAGTGAGTCGCAGGGACTAGCTTTCTTT
cdr3_aa: CAISESQGLAFF

j_call: TRBJ2-5
clone_size: few
d_call: TRBD2
v_call: TRBV12-3/TRBV12-4
cdr3_nt: TGTGCCAGCAGGCCAATCCGCAGGGGCGGGGGGCCGTCCGAGACCCAGTACTTC
cdr3_aa: CASRPIRRGGGPSETQYF

j_call: TRBJ2-3
clone_size: -
d_call: -
v_call: TRBV7-9
cdr3_nt: TGTGCCAGCAGCCGCGACCCGGCAGAAGTCACAGATACGCAGTATTTT
cdr3_aa: CASSRDPAEVTDTQYF

j_call: TRBJ1-2
clone_size: few
d_call: TRBD1
v_call: TRBV7-9
cdr3_nt: TGTGCCAGCAGCTCCTCCGGGACAGGGCGCCAAACCTTC
cdr3_aa: CASSSSGTGRQTF

j_call: TRBJ2-1
clone_size: few
d_call: TRBD2
v_call: TRBV7-3
cdr3_nt: TGTGCCAGCAGCCTGGGACTAGCGGAATACAATGAGCAGTTCTTC
cdr3_aa: CASSLGLAEYNEQFF

j_call: TRBJ2-5
clone_size: many
d_call: -
v_call: TRBV2
cdr3_nt: TGTGCCAGCGAGAGGGGGGCCCAGGAGACCCAGTACTTC
cdr3_aa: CASERGAQETQYF